This TCR beta chain was identified during a study of shared clonotypes between healthy human individuals. The CDR3 is made up of 16 amino acids. The data were produced by immunoSEQ multiplex PCR, yet TCRdb's version contains in-frame clones alone and is incomplete. The sample shows 850,000 to 1,200,000 clones, around 74% of them seen only once. The rearrangement links TRBV1 to TRBJ2-5; the table calls TRBD1, which could not be checked here. TRBV1 is labeled a pseudogene. The sequenced material came from memory CD4+ T cells sorted from blood. Noted subset: CD45RA-negative fraction. This TCR was sampled from a young man in good health. The DNA for the CDR3 is TGCACCAGCAGCCAACAAGACAGGCCCTACCAAGAGACCCAGTACTTC. Protein sequence: CTSSQQDRPYQETQYF.